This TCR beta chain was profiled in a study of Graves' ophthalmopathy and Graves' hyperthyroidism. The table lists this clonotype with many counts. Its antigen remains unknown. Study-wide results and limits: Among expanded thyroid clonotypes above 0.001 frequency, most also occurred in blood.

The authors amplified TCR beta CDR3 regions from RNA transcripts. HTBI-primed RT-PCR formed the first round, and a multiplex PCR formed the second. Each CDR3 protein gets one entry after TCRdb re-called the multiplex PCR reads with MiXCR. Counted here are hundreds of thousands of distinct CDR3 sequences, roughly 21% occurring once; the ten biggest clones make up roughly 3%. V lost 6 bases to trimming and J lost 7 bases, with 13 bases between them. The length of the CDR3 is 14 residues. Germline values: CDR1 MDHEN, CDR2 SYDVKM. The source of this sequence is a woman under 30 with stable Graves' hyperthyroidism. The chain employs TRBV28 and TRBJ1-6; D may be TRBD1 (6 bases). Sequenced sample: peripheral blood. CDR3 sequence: CASSPPTGNSPLHF. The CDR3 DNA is TGTGCCAGCAGCCCCCCCACAGGGAATTCACCCCTCCACTTT.